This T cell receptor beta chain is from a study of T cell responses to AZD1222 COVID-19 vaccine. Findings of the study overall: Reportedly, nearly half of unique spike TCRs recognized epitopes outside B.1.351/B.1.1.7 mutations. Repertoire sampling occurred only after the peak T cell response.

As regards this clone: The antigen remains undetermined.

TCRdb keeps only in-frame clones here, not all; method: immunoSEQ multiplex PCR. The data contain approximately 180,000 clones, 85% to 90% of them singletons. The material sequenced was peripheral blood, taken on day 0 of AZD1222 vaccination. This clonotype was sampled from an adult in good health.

CDR3: CASRLGAYNEQFF. In DNA form, the CDR3 reads TGTGCCAGCAGACTTGGCGCCTACAATGAGCAGTTCTTC. The chain couples TRBV5-6 to TRBJ2-1; D not resolved. This CDR3 has 13 amino acids. The V end lost 5 bases, the J end lost 2 bases, and 8 bases lay between the germline ends. CDR1 SGHDT and CDR2 YYEEEE come from the germline V gene.